Sequencing of this T cell receptor beta chain was carried out in a study of TIL therapy for anti-PD-1-resistant metastatic lung cancer. Study at large: Tumors were harvested before any PD-1/PD-L1 blockade.

The time point is: pre-treatment sample, taken before nivolumab and TIL therapy. The libraries were made with immunoSEQ v3. Survey-level samples got 2 million to 2.5 million read pairs; deep-level samples got 5-6 million. Profiling relied on immunoSEQ multiplex PCR, and the TCRdb table lists in-frame clones only, not all of them. The table has 54,000 or so clones, more than 60% seen once. Details on this clone: The target antigen is unknown.

CDR1 is SNHLY, CDR2 FYNNEI, per germline. After removal of 6 bases from V and 2 bases from J, the junction contained 11 bases not matched to a gene. There are 18 residues in the CDR3. Study observations and caveats: After infusion, TIL clonotypes partly replaced peripheral T cells and declined over months.

This sample comprised blood, obtained at baseline. The TCR comes from a person between 25 and 79 years old with non-small cell lung cancer. The genes are TRBV2 and TRBJ2-3, with 13 bases that match TRBD2. The CDR3 DNA follows: TGTGCCAGCAGCGACTACACACTAGCGGGGGGGATCACAGATACGCAGTATTTT. This gives the protein CASSDYTLAGGITDTQYF. The full variable domain, rest sourced from reference TRBV2 and TRBJ2-3, is EPEVTQTPSHQVTQMGQEVILRCVPISNHLYFYWYRQILGQKVEFLVSFYNNEISEKSEIFDDQFSVERPDGSNFTLKIRSTKLEDSAMYFCASSDYTLAGGITDTQYFGPGTRLTVL.